The subject of this entry is one TCR beta chain. The record originates from a study of T cell changes during pregnancy in multiple sclerosis. This CDR3 comprises 16 residues. Germline-derived CDR1 and CDR2 are MDHEN and SYDVKM. V lost 3 bases and J lost 2; bases outside the gene matches: 3. Using immunoSEQ multiplex PCR, the repertoire was profiled, and TCRdb retains in-frame clones only, with some absent. The table records over 90,000 clones, roughly 92% of them present only once. Specimen: peripheral blood, collected after pregnancy. The J gene is TRBJ2-2, the V gene TRBV28; 10 bases agree with TRBD2. This clonotype was obtained from a female donor with multiple sclerosis, enrolled in a pregnancy study. This chain's CDR3 is CASSFSGRANTGELFF. The DNA of the CDR3 is TGTGCCAGCAGTTTCAGCGGGAGGGCTAACACCGGGGAGCTGTTTTTT.